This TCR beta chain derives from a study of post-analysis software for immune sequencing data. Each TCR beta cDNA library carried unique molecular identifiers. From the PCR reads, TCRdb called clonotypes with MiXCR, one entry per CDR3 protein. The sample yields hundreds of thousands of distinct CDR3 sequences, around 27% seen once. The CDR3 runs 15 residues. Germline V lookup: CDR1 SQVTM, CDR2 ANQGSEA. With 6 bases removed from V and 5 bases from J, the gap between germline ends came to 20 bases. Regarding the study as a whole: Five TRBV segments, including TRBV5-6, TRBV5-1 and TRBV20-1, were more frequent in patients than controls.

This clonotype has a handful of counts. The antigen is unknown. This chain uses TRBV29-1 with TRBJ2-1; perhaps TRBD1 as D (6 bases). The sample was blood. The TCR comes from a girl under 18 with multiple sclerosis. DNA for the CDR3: TGCAGCGTCCCATTCGCAGGGGAACTTAACAATGAGCAGTTCTTC. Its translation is CSVPFAGELNNEQFF.